Each of the 4 T cell receptor beta chains below was sequenced from the same sample in a study of cytomegalovirus exposure and HLA in healthy donors. The PCR was carried out with 60 Vbeta primers and 13 Jbeta primers. Repertoires were generated with immunoSEQ multiplex PCR, while TCRdb's copy carries only in-frame clones and drops some. The table shows 90,000 to 110,000 clones, with almost 70% occurring only once. Sequencing was done on a sample of PBMCs. These receptors all stem from a man aged 25-40 years in good health and CMV-seronegative.

The chain recombines TRBV6-1 with TRBJ1-1; D ambiguous. CDR1 MNHNS and CDR2 SASEGT come from the germline V gene. CDR3 length: 14 amino acids. V lost 3 bases to trimming and J lost 0 bases, with 8 bases between them. The CDR3 DNA is TGTGCCAGCAGTGAGCTGAGTCTGAACACTGAAGCTTTCTTT. Translating it yields CASSELSLNTEAFF.

This clone was counted a few times. V and J are TRBV5-6 and TRBJ1-4, with 9 bases fitting TRBD1. Trimming removed 4 bases from V and 5 bases from J; junction bases left unmatched: 6. The CDR3 is made up of 15 amino acids. CDR1 is SGHDT and CDR2 is YYEEEE in the germline V gene. CDR3: CASSRRGTGNEKLFF. In nucleotides, the CDR3 is TGTGCCAGCAGCAGAAGAGGGACAGGGAATGAAAAACTGTTTTTT.

V is TRBV11-3 and J is TRBJ2-6; possibly TRBD1 for D (6 bases). CDR1 and CDR2 (germline): SGHNT, YENEEA. The CDR3 sequence is 19 residues long. Trimming stripped 1 base from V and 1 base from J, with 17 bases between. The CDR3 reads CASSLGRRRGGSGANVLTF. The CDR3 DNA is TGTGCCAGCAGCTTAGGAAGGCGAAGAGGGGGTTCTGGGGCCAACGTCCTGACTTTC.

This chain uses TRBV5-1 with TRBJ2-3; the D gene is possibly TRBD1 (5 bases). The CDR3 consists of 14 residues. Germline V lookup: CDR1 SGHRS, CDR2 YFSETQ. V was clipped by 3 bases and J by 2 bases, with 10 bases between them. CDR3 bases: TGCGCCAGCAGCTGGGGCCGCGCCACAGATACGCAGTATTTT. Translation gives CASSWGRATDTQYF.